The 5 T cell receptor beta chains reported below all come from one sample, sequenced in a study of cytotoxic CD8 clonotypes in ibrutinib-treated CLL (dated by TCRdb to about 2021). Libraries came from the immunoSEQ multiplex PCR assay. The source is immuneACCESS, and TCRdb retained only in-frame sequences with V and J called. Part of the clones is not carried over; for the studies checked, unresolved V genes explain less than half of this, and the remainder is unexplained. Present in this sample are a few hundred thousand clones, over 55% of which were seen just once. The ten largest clones capture 6% to 6.5% of the sample. This specimen was PBMCs, taken after 36 months of ibrutinib treatment. Every receptor here comes from a human donor with chronic lymphocytic leukemia.

The rearrangement uses TRBV9 and TRBJ2-1, with 8 bases aligning to TRBD1. There are 16 residues in the CDR3. Looked up from germline, CDR1 is SGDLS and CDR2 is YYNGEE. The V segment lost 4 bases and the J segment 5 bases; nucleotides outside the gene matches: 11. CDR3 amino acids: CASSPRQGRNDNEQFF. The CDR3 coding sequence is TGTGCCAGCAGCCCACGACAGGGGCGGAACGACAATGAGCAGTTCTTC. Full variable domain (outside the CDR3, taken from reference TRBV9 and TRBJ2-1): DSGVTQTPKHLITATGQRVTLRCSPRSGDLSVYWYQQSLDQGLQFLIQYYNGEERAKGNILERFSAQQFPDLHSELNLSSLELGDSALYFCASSPRQGRNDNEQFFGPGTRLTVL.

The chain uses TRBV7-9 and TRBJ2-6; D might be TRBD1 or TRBD2, each matching 6 bases. The CDR3 contains 16 residues. Germline V lookup: CDR1 SEHNR, CDR2 FQNEAQ (reference sequence). Trimming cost V 4 bases and J 2 bases, with 12 bases left between them. CDR3 DNA sequence: TGTGCCAGCAGCTCGAGGGGGGTCCCTGGGGCCAACGTCCTGACTTTC. The encoded protein is CASSSRGVPGANVLTF.

This clone occurred a few times. This chain connects TRBV27 to TRBJ1-5; 10 bases match TRBD1. This CDR3 comprises 17 residues. CDR1 and CDR2 (germline): MNHEY, SMNVEV (reference sequence). V was clipped by 6 bases and J by 3 bases; unmatched bases: 11. The CDR3 protein is CASSSLPGQGFNQPQHF. CDR3 in DNA: TGTGCCAGCAGCTCCTTACCGGGACAGGGGTTCAATCAGCCCCAGCATTTT.

This clone was detected a few times. V is TRBV19 and J is TRBJ2-2; 9 positions match TRBD1. V was clipped by 8 bases and J by 4 bases; unmatched bases: 5. This CDR3 comprises 14 residues. Per germline, CDR1 LNHDA and CDR2 SQIVND (reference sequence). CDR3 nucleotides: TGTGCCAGTGGACAGGGGCCCTTCACCGGGGAGCTGTTTTTT. This codes for CASGQGPFTGELFF.

The V and J genes are TRBV18 and TRBJ1-3; possibly TRBD1 for D (5 bases). CDR1 and CDR2 from the germline V gene are KGHSH and LQKENI. The CDR3 has 13 amino acids. The ends were cut back, 8 bases at V and 4 bases at J, with 12 bases in the middle. CDR3 in DNA: TGTGCCAGCGCCCCAAACAGGGGAAACACCATATATTTT. Translation: CASAPNRGNTIYF.